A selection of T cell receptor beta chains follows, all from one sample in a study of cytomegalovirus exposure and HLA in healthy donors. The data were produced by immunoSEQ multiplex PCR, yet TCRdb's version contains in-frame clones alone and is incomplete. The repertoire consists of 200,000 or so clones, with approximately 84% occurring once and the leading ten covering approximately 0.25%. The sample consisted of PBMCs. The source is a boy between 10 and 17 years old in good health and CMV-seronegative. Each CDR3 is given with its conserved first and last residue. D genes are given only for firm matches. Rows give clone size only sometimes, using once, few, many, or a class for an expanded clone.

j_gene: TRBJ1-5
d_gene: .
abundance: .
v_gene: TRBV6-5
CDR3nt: TGTGCCAGCGGGCCCGTGGGGGGAAGCAATCAGCCCCAGCATTTT
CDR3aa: CASGPVGGSNQPQHF

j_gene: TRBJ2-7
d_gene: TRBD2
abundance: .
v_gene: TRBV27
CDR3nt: TGTGCCAGCAGTTTCCGACTAGCGGGAGTAATCTACGAGCAGTACTTC
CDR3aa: CASSFRLAGVIYEQYF

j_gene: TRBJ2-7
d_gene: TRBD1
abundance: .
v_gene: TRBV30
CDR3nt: TGTGCCTGGAGTCGGCAGGGGGTAGACGAGCAGTACTTC
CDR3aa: CAWSRQGVDEQYF

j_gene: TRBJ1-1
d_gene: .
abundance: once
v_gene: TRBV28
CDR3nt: TGTGCCAGCATCTGGGGAGGGTCGAACACTGAAGCTTTCTTT
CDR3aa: CASIWGGSNTEAFF

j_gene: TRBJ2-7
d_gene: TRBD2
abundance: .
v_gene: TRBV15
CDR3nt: TGTGCCACCGGACCCGGTTGGAGCGGGAATGGCGATGGGGAGCAGTACTTC
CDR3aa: CATGPGWSGNGDGEQYF

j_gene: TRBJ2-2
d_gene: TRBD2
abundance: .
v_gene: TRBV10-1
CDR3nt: TGCGCCAGCAGTGCCGGACTAGCGGGGAACACCGGGGAGCTGTTTTTT
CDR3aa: CASSAGLAGNTGELFF

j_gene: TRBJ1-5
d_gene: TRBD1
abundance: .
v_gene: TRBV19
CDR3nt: TGTGCCAGTAGTTCAGCGACAGGGGGCGTGCAGCCCCAGCATTTT
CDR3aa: CASSSATGGVQPQHF

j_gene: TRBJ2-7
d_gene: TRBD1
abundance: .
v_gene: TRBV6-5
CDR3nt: TGTGCCAGCAGTTACTCCGGGACAGGGTTGAACCAGTACTTC
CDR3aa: CASSYSGTGLNQYF

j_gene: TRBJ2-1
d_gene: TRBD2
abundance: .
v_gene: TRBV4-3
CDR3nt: TGCGCCAGCAGCCCGGGACTACGTGATGAGCAGTTCTTC
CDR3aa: CASSPGLRDEQFF

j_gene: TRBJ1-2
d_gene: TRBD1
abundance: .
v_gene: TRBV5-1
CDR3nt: TGCGCCAGCAGATCGCCGGGACAGGCGCCTGGCTACACCTTC
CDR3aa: CASRSPGQAPGYTF

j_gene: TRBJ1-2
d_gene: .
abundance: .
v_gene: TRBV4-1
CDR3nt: TGCGCCAGCAGCCAAGGACTGAACTATGGCTACACCTTC
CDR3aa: CASSQGLNYGYTF

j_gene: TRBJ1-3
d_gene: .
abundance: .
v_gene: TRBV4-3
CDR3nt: TGCGCCAGCAGCCAAGCGGCGGGGACGCCGTACACCATATATTTT
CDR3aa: CASSQAAGTPYTIYF

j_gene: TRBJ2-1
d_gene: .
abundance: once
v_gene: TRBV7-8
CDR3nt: TGTGCCAGCAGCTTAGCGATCGCGAAGCGTGGGAGTAGGTCCTACAATGAGCAGTTCTTC
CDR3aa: CASSLAIAKRGSRSYNEQFF

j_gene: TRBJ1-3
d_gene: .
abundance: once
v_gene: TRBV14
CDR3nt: TGTGCCAGCAGCCAAGTCGGAGGGAGCTCTCGGAACACCATATATTTT
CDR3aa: CASSQVGGSSRNTIYF

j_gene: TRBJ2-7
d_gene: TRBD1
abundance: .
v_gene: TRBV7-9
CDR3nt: TGTGCCAGCAGCCCCCGCCAACAGGGGTACTACGAGCAGTACTTC
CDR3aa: CASSPRQQGYYEQYF

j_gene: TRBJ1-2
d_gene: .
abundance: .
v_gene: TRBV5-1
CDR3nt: TGCGCCAGCGGTCCCTTCGGTGGAGGGACGAGAGGCTACACCTTC
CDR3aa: CASGPFGGGTRGYTF

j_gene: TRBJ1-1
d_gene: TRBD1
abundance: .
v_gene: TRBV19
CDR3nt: TGTGCCAGTTGCAGGGGGCTCGGGTACACTGAAGCTTTCTTT
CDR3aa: CASCRGLGYTEAFF

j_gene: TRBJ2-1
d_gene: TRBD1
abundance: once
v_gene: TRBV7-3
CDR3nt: TGTGCCAGCAGCGGTGAAGGGGGCAACGCCAATGAGCAGTTCTTC
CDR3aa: CASSGEGGNANEQFF

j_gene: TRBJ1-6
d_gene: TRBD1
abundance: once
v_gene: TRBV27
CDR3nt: TGTGCCAGCAGTTGGACAGGGAATTCACCCCTCCACTTT
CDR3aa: CASSWTGNSPLHF

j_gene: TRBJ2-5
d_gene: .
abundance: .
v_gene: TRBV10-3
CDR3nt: TGTGCCATCAGTGAGCCAGGGTTAAAGACCCAGTACTTC
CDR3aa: CAISEPGLKTQYF

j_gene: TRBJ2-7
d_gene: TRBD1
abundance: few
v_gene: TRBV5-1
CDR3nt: TGCGCCAGCAGCTTGGCTGGGGGACAGGGCTACGAGCAGTACTTC
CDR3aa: CASSLAGGQGYEQYF

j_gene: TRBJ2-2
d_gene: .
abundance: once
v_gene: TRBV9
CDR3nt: TGTGCCAGCAGCGTAGTGTCAAGTAGGGGTTCCGGGGAGCTGTTTTTT
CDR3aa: CASSVVSSRGSGELFF

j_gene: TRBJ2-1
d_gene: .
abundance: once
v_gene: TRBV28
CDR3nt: TGTGCCAGCAGTTTCAGACAGGTTTACAATGAGCAGTTCTTC
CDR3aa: CASSFRQVYNEQFF

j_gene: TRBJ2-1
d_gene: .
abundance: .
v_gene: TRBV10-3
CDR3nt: TGTGCCATCGGGCGTGAGCAGTTCTTC
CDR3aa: CAIGREQFF

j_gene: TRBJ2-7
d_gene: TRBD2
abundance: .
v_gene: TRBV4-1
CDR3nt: TGCGCCAGCAGCCGGACTAGCGGGAGCTCATCCTACGAGCAGTACTTC
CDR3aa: CASSRTSGSSSYEQYF

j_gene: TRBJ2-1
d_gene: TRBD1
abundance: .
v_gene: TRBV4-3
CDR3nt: TGCGCCAGCAGCCCGCTCGGACAGGGTGATGAGCAGTTCTTC
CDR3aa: CASSPLGQGDEQFF

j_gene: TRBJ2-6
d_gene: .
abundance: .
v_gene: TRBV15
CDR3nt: TGTGCCACCAGCAGTACGATACAGGGTTTTGGGGCCAACGTCCTGACTTTC
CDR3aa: CATSSTIQGFGANVLTF

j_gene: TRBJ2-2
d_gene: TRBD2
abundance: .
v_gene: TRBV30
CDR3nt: TGTGCCTGGGACCGGGAGGGCCCTCGGACCGGGGAGCTGTTTTTT
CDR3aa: CAWDREGPRTGELFF

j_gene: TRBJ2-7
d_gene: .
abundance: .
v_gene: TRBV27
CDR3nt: TGTGCCAGCAGTCTGGGTAAGTGGAGTGGCGACTACGAGCAGTACTTC
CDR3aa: CASSLGKWSGDYEQYF

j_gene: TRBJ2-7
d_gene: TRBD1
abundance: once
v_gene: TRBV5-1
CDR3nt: TGCGCCAGCAGCTCAGGGACAGACTACGAGCAGTACTTC
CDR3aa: CASSSGTDYEQYF

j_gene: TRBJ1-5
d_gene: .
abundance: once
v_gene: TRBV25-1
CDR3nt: TGTGCCAGCAGCAATAGCAATCAGCCCCAGCATTTT
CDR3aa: CASSNSNQPQHF

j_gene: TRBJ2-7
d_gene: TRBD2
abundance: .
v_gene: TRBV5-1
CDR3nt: TGCGCCAGCAGCTTGGGACTAGCGGGAATCTACGAGCAGTACTTC
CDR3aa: CASSLGLAGIYEQYF

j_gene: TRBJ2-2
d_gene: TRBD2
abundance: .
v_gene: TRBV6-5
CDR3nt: TGTGCCAGCAGTTTCCGGACTAGCAAGACCGGGGAGCTGTTTTTT
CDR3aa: CASSFRTSKTGELFF

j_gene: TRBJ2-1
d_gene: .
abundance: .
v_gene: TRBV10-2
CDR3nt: TGCGCCGGTGGCAGTAATGAGCAGTTCTTC
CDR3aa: CAGGSNEQFF

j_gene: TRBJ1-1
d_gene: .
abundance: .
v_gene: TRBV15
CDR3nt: TGTGCCACCAGCAGAGGGCCGAACACTGAAGCTTTCTTT
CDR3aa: CATSRGPNTEAFF

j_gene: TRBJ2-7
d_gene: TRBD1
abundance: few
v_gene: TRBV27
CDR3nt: TGTGCCAGCACCGAATGGACAGGGCTAGTGCAGTACTTC
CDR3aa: CASTEWTGLVQYF

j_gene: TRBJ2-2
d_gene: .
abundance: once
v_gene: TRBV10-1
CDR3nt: TGCGCCAGCAGTGAGTCGGACATTGGCGGGGAGCTGTTTTTT
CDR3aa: CASSESDIGGELFF

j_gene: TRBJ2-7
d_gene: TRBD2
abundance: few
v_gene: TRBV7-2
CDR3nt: TGTGCCAGCAGCCGAACTAGCGGGGGGCCTAGCTCCTACGAGCAGTACTTC
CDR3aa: CASSRTSGGPSSYEQYF

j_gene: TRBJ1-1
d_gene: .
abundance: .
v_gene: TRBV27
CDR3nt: TGTGCCAGCAGGACAGGACCCCCGAACACTGAAGCTTTCTTT
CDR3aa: CASRTGPPNTEAFF

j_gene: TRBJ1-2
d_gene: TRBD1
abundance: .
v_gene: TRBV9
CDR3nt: TGTGCCAGCAGCGCCTGGACAGGGGATGGCTACACCTTC
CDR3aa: CASSAWTGDGYTF

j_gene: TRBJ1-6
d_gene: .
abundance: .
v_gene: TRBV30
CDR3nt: TGTGCCTGGAAACTCCTCGGGGGTAGAAATCCACCCCTCCACTTT
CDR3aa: CAWKLLGGRNPPLHF

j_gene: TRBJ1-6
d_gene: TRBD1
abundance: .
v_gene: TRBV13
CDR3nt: TGTGCCAGCAGCTTAGCCGGACAGGGAAATTCACCCCTCCACTTT
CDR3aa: CASSLAGQGNSPLHF

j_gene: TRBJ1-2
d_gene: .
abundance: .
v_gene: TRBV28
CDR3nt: TGTGCCAGCACCGCGTGGGGGGGTACCTCATATAACTATGGCTACACCTTC
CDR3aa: CASTAWGGTSYNYGYTF

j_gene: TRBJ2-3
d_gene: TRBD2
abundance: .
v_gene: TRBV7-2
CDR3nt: TGTGCCAGCAGCCCCAAGCCGGGACTAGCGGGAGGGCCAGATACGCAGTATTTT
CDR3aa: CASSPKPGLAGGPDTQYF

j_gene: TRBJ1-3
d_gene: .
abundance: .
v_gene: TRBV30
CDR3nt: TGTGCCTGGAGCGTAAGGGGATACTCCGACGGAAACTCTGGAAACACCATATATTTT
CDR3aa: CAWSVRGYSDGNSGNTIYF